This T cell receptor beta chain was recorded in a study of T cells in Graves' hyperthyroidism and ophthalmopathy. There are a few counts of this clonotype. Patients were excluded for uncontrolled infection, other autoimmune disease, pregnancy or lactation. Thyroid ultrasound, orbital computed tomography, clinical symptoms, and serum thyroxine and TRAb underpinned diagnoses. The source material, RNA transcripts, was used to amplify TCR beta CDR3 regions. In the first-round RT-PCR of the TCR CDR3, the HTBI primer set was used. TCRdb passed the multiplex PCR reads through MiXCR, listing each CDR3 protein once. This sample has approximately 720,000 distinct CDR3 sequences, with 18% found just once. The CDR3 has 16 residues. V was shortened by 3 bases and J by 4 bases, with 16 bases between the two germline ends. Looked up from germline, CDR1 is MNHNS and CDR2 is SASEGT.

The chain links TRBV6-1 to TRBJ1-5, with D tentatively TRBD1 (5 bases). The receptor was derived from a woman in her 50s with Graves' hyperthyroidism that later progressed to Graves' ophthalmopathy. Sequences were obtained from blood. The CDR3 is CASSDRDQARNQPQHF. CDR3 DNA sequence: TGTGCCAGCAGTGATAGGGACCAAGCAAGGAATCAGCCCCAGCATTTT.